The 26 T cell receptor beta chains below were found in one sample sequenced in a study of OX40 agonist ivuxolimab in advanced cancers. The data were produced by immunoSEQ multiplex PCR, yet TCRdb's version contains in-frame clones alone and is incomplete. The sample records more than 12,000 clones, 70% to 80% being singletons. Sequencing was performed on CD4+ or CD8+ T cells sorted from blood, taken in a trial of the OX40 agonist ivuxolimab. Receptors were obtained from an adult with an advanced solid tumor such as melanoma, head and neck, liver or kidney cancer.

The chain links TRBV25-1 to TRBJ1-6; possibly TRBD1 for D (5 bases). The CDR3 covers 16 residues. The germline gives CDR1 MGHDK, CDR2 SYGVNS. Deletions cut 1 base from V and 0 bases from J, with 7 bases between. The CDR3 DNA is TGTGCCAGCAGTGAATGGGGCAGCTCCTATAATTCACCCCTCCACTTT. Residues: CASSEWGSSYNSPLHF.

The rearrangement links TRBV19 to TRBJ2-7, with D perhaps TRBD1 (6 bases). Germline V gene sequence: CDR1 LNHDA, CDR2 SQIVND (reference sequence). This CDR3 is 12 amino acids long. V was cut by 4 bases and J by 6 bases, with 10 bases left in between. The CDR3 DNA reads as TGTGCCAGTAGTACTACAGGGCCCGAGCAGTACTTC. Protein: CASSTTGPEQYF. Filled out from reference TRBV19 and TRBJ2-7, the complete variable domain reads DGGITQSPKYLFRKEGQNVTLSCEQNLNHDAMYWYRQDPGQGLRLIYYSQIVNDFQKGDIAEGYSVSREKKESFPLTVTSAQKNPTAFYLCASSTTGPEQYFGPGTRLTVT.

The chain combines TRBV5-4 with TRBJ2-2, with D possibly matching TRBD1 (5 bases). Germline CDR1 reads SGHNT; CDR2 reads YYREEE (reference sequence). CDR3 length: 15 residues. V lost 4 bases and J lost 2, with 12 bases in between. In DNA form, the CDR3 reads TGTGCCAGCAGCGCCCTGGGGCAAAACACCGGGGAGCTGTTTTTT. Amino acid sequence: CASSALGQNTGELFF.

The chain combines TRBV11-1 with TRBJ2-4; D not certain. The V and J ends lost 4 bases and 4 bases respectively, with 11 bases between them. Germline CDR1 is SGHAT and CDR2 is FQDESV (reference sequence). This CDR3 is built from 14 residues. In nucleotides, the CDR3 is TGTGCCAGCAGCTCATGGTCCCTAAAAAACATTCAGTACTTC. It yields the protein CASSSWSLKNIQYF.

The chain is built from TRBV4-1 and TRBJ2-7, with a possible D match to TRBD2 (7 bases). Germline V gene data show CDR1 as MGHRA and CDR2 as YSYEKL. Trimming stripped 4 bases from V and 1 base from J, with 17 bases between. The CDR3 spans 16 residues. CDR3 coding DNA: TGCGCCAGCAGCCCCAGGGGACGGGGGGCTTCCTACGAGCAGTACTTC. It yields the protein CASSPRGRGASYEQYF.

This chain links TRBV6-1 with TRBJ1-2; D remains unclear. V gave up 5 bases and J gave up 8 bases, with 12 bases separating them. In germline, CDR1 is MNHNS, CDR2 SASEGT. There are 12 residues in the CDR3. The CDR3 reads CASSLGEVGYTF. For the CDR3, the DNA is TGTGCCAGCAGTCTAGGTGAGGTCGGCTACACCTTC.

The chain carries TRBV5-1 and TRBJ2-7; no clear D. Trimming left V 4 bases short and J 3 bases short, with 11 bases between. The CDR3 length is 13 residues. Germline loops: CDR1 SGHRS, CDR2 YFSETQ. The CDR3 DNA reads TGCGCCAGCAGCGGCCTAGACGGCTACGAGCAGTACTTC. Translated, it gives CASSGLDGYEQYF.

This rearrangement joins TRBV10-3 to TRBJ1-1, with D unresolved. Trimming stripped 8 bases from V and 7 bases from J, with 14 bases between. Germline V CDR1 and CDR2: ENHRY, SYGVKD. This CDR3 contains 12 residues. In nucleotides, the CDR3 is TGTGCCATCTATTCCGGAGGTGATGAAGCTTTCTTT. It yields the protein CAIYSGGDEAFF.

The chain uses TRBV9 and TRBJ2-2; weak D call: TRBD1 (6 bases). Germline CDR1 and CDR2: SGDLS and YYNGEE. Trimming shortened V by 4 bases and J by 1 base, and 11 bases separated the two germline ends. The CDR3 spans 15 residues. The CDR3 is CASSQRQENTGELFF. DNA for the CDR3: TGTGCCAGCAGCCAGCGACAGGAGAACACCGGGGAGCTGTTTTTT.

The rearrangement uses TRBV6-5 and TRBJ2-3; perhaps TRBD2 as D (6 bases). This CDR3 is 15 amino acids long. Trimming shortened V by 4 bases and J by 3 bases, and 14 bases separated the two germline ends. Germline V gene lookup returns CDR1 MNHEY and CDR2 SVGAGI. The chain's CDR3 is CASSFRVGGTDTQYF. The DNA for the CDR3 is TGTGCCAGCAGTTTCAGGGTGGGAGGTACAGATACGCAGTATTTT.

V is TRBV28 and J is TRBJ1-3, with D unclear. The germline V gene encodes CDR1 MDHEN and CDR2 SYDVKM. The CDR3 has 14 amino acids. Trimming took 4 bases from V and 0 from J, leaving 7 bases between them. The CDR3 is CASSSPFSGNTIYF. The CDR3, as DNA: TGTGCCAGCAGTTCTCCCTTCTCTGGAAACACCATATATTTT.

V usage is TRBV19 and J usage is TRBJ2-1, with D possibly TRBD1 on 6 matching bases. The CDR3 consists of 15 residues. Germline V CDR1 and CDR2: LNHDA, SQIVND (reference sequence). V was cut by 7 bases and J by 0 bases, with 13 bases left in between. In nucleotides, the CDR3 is TGTGCCAGTAATCCTACAGGGAGCTCCTACAATGAGCAGTTCTTC. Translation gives CASNPTGSSYNEQFF.

The CDR3 sequence is CASSSSGSTGSEQFF. In nucleotides, the CDR3 is TGCGCCAGCAGCTCCTCCGGGTCCACTGGGAGCGAGCAGTTCTTC. The genes are TRBV5-1 and TRBJ2-1; weak D call: TRBD2 (5 bases). V dropped 3 bases and J dropped 10 bases, with 20 bases sitting between them. The CDR3 has 15 amino acids. The germline gives CDR1 SGHRS, CDR2 YFSETQ.

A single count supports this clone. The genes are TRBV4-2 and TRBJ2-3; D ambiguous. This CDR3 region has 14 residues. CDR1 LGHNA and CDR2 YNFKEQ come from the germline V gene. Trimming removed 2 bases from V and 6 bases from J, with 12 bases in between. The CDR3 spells CASSQYSGLDTQYF. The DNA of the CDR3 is TGTGCCAGCAGCCAATATTCCGGGCTGGATACGCAGTATTTT.

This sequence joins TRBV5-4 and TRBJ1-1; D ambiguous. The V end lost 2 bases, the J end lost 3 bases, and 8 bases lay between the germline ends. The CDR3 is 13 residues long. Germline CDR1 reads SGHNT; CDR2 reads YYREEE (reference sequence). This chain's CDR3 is CASSLGLDTEAFF. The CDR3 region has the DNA TGTGCCAGCAGCTTAGGGTTAGACACTGAAGCTTTCTTT.

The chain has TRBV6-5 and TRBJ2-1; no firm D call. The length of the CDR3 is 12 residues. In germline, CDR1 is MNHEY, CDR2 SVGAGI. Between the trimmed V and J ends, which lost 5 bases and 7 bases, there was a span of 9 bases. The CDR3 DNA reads TGTGCCAGCAGTCCTCCAGGAAATGAGCAGTTCTTC. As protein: CASSPPGNEQFF.

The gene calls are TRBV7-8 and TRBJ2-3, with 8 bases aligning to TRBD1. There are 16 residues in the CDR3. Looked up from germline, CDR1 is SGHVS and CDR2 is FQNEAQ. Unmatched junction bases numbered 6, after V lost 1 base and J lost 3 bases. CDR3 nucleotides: TGTGCCAGCAGCTTAGGGGCAGGGGGCCGTACAGATACGCAGTATTTT. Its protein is CASSLGAGGRTDTQYF.

Here the CDR3 reads CASSGIKQRPTDTQYF. The CDR3 bases are TGTGCCAGCAGCGGTATAAAACAGAGACCGACAGATACGCAGTATTTT. This sequence joins TRBV11-2 and TRBJ2-3, with D unclear. The germline V gene encodes CDR1 SGHAT and CDR2 FQNNGV. The CDR3 extends over 16 amino acids. V lost 5 bases and J 3 bases, leaving 18 bases between the germline ends.

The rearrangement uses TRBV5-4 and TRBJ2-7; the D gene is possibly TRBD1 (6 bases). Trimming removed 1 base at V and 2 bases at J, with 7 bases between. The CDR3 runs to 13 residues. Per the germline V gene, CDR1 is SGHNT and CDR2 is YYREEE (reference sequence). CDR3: CASSLRTAYEQYF. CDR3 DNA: TGTGCCAGCAGCTTGCGGACAGCCTACGAGCAGTACTTC. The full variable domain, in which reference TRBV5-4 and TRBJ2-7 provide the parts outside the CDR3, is ETGVTQSPTHLIKTRGQQVTLRCSSQSGHNTVSWYQQALGQGPQFIFQYYREEENGRGNFPPRFSGLQFPNYSSELNVNALELDDSALYLCASSLRTAYEQYFGPGTRLTVT.

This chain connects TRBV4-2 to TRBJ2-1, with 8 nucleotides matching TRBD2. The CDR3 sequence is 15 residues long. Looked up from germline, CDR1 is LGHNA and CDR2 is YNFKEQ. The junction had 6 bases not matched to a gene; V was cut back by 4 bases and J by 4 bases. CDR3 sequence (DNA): TGTGCCAGCAGCCGCAATAGCGGGGCGTACAATGAGCAGTTCTTC. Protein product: CASSRNSGAYNEQFF.

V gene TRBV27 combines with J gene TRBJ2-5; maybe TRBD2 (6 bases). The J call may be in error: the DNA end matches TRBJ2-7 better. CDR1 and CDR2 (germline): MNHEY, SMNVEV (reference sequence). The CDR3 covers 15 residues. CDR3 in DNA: TGTGCCAGCAGGCGAACCCCGCGGGACCGCTACGAGCAGTACTTC. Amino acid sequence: CASRRTPRDRYEQYF.

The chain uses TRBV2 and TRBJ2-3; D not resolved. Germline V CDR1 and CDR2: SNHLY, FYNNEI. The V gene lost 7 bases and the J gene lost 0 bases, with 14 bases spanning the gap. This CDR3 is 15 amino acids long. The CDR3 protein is CASTLVRSSTDTQYF. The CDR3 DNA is TGTGCCAGCACACTCGTTAGGTCTAGCACAGATACGCAGTATTTT. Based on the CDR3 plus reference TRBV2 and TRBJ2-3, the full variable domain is EPEVTQTPSHQVTQMGQEVILRCVPISNHLYFYWYRQILGQKVEFLVSFYNNEISEKSEIFDDQFSVERPDGSNFTLKIRSTKLEDSAMYFCASTLVRSSTDTQYFGPGTRLTVL.

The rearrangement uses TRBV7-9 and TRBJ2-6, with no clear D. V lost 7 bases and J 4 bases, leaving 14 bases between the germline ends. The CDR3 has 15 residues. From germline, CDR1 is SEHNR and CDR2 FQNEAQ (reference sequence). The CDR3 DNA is TGTGCCAGCACCGACTCATTTCGAGGGGCCAACGTCCTGACTTTC. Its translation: CASTDSFRGANVLTF.

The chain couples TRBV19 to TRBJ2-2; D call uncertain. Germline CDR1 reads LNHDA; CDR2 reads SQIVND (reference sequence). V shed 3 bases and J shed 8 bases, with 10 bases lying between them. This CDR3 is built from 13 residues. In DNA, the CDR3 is TGTGCCAGTAGTATTGACGTTCCTGGGGAGCTGTTTTTT. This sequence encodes CASSIDVPGELFF.

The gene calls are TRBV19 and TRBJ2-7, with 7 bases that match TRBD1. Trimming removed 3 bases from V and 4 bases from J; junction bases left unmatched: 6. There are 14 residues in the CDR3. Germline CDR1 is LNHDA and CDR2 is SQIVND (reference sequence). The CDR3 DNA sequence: TGTGCCAGTAGTATTGGGCAGGGGGTATACGAGCAGTACTTC. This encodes CASSIGQGVYEQYF.

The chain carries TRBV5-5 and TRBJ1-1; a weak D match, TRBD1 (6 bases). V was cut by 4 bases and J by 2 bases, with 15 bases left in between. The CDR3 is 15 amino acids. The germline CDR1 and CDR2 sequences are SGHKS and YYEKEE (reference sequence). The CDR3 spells CASSQIRGANTEAFF. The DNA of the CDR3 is TGTGCCAGCAGCCAAATAAGGGGGGCCAACACTGAAGCTTTCTTT.